Sequencing of this TCR beta chain was carried out in a study of cytomegalovirus exposure and HLA in healthy donors. About the study: The same platform as the roughly 630 first-cohort repertoires was used for the 120 validation repertoires, a later analysis reported. Study-wide results and limits: Most TCR sequences were rare, but some public TCRs occurred in many donors.

This table comes from immunoSEQ multiplex PCR, and its TCRdb copy is limited to in-frame clones, with some not included. The repertoire holds over 60,000 clones, with 96% as singletons. Germline V gene sequence: CDR1 LNHDA, CDR2 SQIVND (reference sequence). Unmatched junction bases numbered 2, after V lost 4 bases and J lost 3 bases. The CDR3 extends over 13 amino acids. Regarding this clone: Antigen unknown. Other nucleotide sequences from this sample produce the same CDR3.

This receptor was obtained from a man aged 18-30 years in good health and CMV-seronegative. The rearrangement joins TRBV19 to TRBJ2-5; 7 bases line up with TRBD1. The specimen sequenced was PBMCs. This CDR3 is CASSSQGEETQYF. The DNA for the CDR3 is TGTGCCAGTAGTAGCCAGGGGGAAGAGACCCAGTACTTC.